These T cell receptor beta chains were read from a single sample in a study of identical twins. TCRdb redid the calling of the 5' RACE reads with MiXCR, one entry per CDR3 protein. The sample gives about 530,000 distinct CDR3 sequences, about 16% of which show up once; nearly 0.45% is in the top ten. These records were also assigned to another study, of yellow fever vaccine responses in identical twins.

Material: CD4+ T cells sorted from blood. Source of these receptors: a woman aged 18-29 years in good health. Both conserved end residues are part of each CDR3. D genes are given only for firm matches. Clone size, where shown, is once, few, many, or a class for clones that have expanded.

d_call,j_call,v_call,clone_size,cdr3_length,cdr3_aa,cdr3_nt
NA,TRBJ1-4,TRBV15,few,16,CATSRDGGAINEKLFF,TGTGCCACCAGCAGAGATGGGGGGGCTATTAATGAAAAACTGTTTTTT
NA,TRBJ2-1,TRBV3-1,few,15,CASSSSDISYNEQFF,TGTGCCAGCAGCTCATCGGATATCTCCTACAATGAGCAGTTCTTC
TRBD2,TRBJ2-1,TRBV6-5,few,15,CASSSGTSGLNEQFF,TGTGCCAGCAGTTCCGGGACTAGCGGGCTCAATGAGCAGTTCTTC
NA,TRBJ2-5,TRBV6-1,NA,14,CASSPRGAQETQYF,TGTGCCAGCAGTCCCAGGGGGGCCCAAGAGACCCAGTACTTC
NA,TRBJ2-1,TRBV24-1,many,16,CATSAFWGESYNEQFF,TGTGCCACCAGTGCCTTCTGGGGGGAGAGTTACAATGAGCAGTTCTTC
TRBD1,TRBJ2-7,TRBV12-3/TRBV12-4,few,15,CASSEAGTGSYEQYF,TGTGCCAGCAGTGAGGCCGGGACAGGGTCCTACGAGCAGTACTTC
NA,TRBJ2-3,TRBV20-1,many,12,CKAVRGIDTQYF,TGCAAGGCGGTACGGGGTATAGATACGCAGTATTTT
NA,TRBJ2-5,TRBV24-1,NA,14,CATSAGDFQETQYF,TGTGCCACCAGTGCCGGGGACTTCCAAGAGACCCAGTACTTC
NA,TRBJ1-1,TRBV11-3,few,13,CASSWGIDTEAFF,TGTGCCAGCAGCTGGGGAATCGACACTGAAGCTTTCTTT
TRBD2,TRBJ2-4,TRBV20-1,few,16,CSASPRTSSPENIQYF,TGCAGTGCTAGCCCCCGGACTAGCAGCCCAGAAAACATTCAGTACTTC
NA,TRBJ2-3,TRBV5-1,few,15,CASSQDGWETDTQYF,TGCGCCAGCAGCCAAGACGGGTGGGAGACAGATACGCAGTATTTT
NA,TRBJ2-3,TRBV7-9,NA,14,CASSPGIGTDTQYF,TGTGCCAGCAGCCCCGGTATAGGAACAGATACGCAGTATTTT
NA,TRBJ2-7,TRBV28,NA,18,CASRTPLSRGEHRGEQYF,TGTGCCAGCAGGACCCCATTGAGTCGAGGCGAACACCGAGGCGAGCAGTACTTC
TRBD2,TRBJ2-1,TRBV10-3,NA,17,CAISERPGLAGNNEQFF,TGTGCCATCAGTGAGCGACCGGGACTAGCGGGAAACAATGAGCAGTTCTTC
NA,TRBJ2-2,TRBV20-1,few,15,CSARIEVGAAGELFF,TGCAGTGCTAGAATCGAAGTGGGGGCCGCCGGGGAGCTGTTTTTT
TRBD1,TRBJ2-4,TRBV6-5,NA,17,CASSYSGTAVAKNIQYF,TGTGCCAGCAGTTACTCCGGGACAGCCGTAGCCAAAAACATTCAGTACTTC
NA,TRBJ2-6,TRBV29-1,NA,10,CSVVSNVLTF,TGCAGCGTTGTGTCCAACGTCCTGACTTTC
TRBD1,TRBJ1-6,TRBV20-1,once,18,CSARRTGFSPQGNSPLHF,TGCAGTGCTAGAAGGACAGGGTTTTCTCCTCAAGGGAATTCACCCCTCCACTTT
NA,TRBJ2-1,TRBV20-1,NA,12,CSAEGTISEQFF,TGCAGTGCTGAGGGGACAATCAGTGAGCAGTTCTTC
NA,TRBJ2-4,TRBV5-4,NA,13,CASSFFGGLREYF,TGTGCCAGCAGCTTTTTTGGGGGGCTAAGGGAGTACTTC
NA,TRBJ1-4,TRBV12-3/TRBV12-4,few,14,CASSFGLGVEKLFF,TGTGCCAGCAGTTTCGGGCTGGGGGTCGAAAAACTGTTTTTT
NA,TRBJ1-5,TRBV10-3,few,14,CAIGAGADNQPQHF,TGTGCCATCGGGGCAGGGGCAGACAATCAGCCCCAGCATTTT
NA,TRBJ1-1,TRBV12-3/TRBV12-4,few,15,CASSFRTDRNTEAFF,TGTGCCAGCAGTTTTAGAACGGACCGGAACACTGAAGCTTTCTTT
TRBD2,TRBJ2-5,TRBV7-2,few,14,CASGSGGGQETQYF,TGTGCCAGCGGGTCGGGAGGTGGGCAAGAGACCCAGTACTTC
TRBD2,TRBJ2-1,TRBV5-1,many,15,CASSPGTSVYNEQFF,TGCGCCAGCAGCCCCGGGACTAGCGTTTACAATGAGCAGTTCTTC
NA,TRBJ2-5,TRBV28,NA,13,CASSFLGKETQYF,TGTGCCAGCAGTTTCTTGGGGAAAGAGACCCAGTACTTC
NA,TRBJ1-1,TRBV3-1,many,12,CAVGQLNTEAFF,TGTGCCGTTGGGCAGCTGAACACTGAAGCTTTCTTT
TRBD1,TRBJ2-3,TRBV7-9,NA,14,CASSVDRNTDTQYF,TGTGCCAGCAGCGTGGACAGGAACACAGATACGCAGTATTTT
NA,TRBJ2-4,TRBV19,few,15,CASSSRSIAKNIQYF,TGTGCCAGTAGTAGTCGATCCATAGCCAAAAACATTCAGTACTTC
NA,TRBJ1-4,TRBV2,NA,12,CASSPLEEKLFF,TGTGCCAGCAGCCCCCTGGAGGAAAAACTGTTTTTT
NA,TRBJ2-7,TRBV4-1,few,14,CASSQGPQSYEQYF,TGCGCCAGCAGCCAAGGACCACAGTCCTACGAGCAGTACTTC
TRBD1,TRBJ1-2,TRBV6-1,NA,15,CASSPQQGGLNGYTF,TGTGCCAGCAGTCCCCAACAGGGGGGCTTAAATGGCTACACCTTC
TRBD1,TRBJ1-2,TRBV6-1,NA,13,CASAGQGVDGYTF,TGTGCCAGCGCGGGACAGGGGGTTGATGGCTACACCTTC
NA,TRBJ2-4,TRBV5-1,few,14,CASSSGGQPILQYF,TGCGCCAGCAGCTCGGGGGGACAGCCTATCCTTCAGTACTTC
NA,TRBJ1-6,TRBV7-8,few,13,CASGSREDSPLHF,TGTGCCAGCGGGTCGAGGGAGGATTCACCCCTCCACTTT
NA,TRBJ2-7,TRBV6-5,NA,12,CATDDVRGEQYF,TGTGCGACCGACGATGTCCGGGGCGAGCAGTACTTC
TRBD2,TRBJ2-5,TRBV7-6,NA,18,CASSSKALAGGPSQTQYF,TGTGCCAGCAGCTCAAAGGCATTAGCGGGGGGCCCTTCGCAGACCCAGTACTTC
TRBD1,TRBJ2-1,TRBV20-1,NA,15,CSARGGQGFWNEQFF,TGCAGTGCTAGAGGAGGACAGGGGTTTTGGAATGAGCAGTTCTTC
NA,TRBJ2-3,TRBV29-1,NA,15,CSVGGGYWETDTQYF,TGCAGCGTAGGGGGGGGGTACTGGGAGACAGATACGCAGTATTTT
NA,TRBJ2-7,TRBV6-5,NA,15,CASSYGRDNSYEQYF,TGTGCCAGCAGTTACGGTAGGGATAACTCCTACGAGCAGTACTTC
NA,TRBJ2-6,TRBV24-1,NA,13,CATSPPGANVLTF,TGTGCCACCAGCCCTCCTGGGGCCAACGTCCTGACTTTC
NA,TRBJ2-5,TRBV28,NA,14,CASSLTTGPRTQYF,TGTGCCAGCAGTTTAACGACGGGGCCTAGGACCCAGTACTTC
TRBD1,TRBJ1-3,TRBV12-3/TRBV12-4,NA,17,CTSSSTAGTATGNTIYF,TGTACCAGCAGTTCAACGGCCGGGACAGCTACTGGAAACACCATATATTTT
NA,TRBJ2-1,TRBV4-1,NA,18,CASSRNWAQEGSYNEQFF,TGCGCCAGCAGCCGAAATTGGGCACAGGAAGGGTCCTACAATGAGCAGTTCTTC
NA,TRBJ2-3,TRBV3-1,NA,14,CASSQDTGAWEQYF,TGTGCCAGCAGCCAAGATACCGGAGCCTGGGAACAGTATTTT
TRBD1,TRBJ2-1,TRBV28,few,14,CASSLRRGPNEQFF,TGTGCCAGCAGTTTACGCAGGGGGCCTAATGAGCAGTTCTTC
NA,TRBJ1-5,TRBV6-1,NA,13,CASRPDGNQPQHF,TGTGCCAGCAGACCGGACGGTAATCAGCCCCAGCATTTT
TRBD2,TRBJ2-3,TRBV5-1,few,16,CASSSGTSGLTDTQYF,TGCGCCAGCAGCTCCGGGACTAGCGGACTCACAGATACGCAGTATTTT
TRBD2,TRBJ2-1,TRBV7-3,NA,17,CASSLTVAGGRYNEQFF,TGTGCCAGCAGCTTAACTGTAGCGGGAGGGCGGTACAATGAGCAGTTCTTC
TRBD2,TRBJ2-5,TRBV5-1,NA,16,CASSFRTSGIGETQYF,TGCGCCAGCAGCTTCCGGACTAGCGGGATAGGAGAGACCCAGTACTTC
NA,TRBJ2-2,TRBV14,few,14,CASSQDQLSGELFF,TGTGCCAGCAGCCAAGATCAGTTATCCGGGGAGCTGTTTTTT
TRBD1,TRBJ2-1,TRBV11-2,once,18,CASSSRQGRNSPYNEQFF,TGTGCCAGCAGCTCCCGACAGGGGAGGAATTCCCCATACAATGAGCAGTTCTTC
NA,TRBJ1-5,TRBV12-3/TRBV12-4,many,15,CASSVAWWGNQPQHF,TGTGCCAGCAGTGTCGCTTGGTGGGGCAATCAGCCCCAGCATTTT
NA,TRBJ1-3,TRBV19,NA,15,CASTPTALLGNTIYF,TGTGCCAGTACCCCGACAGCGCTCCTTGGAAACACCATATATTTT
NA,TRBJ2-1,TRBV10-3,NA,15,CATAPDRIAYNEQFF,TGTGCCACCGCCCCGGACCGCATAGCCTACAATGAGCAGTTCTTC
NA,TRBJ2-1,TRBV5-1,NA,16,CASSSHGGGLSNEQFF,TGCGCCAGCAGCTCTCATGGAGGCGGCTTGTCCAATGAGCAGTTCTTC
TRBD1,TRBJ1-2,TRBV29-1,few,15,CSVEGRRNQGDGYTF,TGCAGCGTTGAAGGTCGTAGGAACCAGGGGGATGGCTACACCTTC
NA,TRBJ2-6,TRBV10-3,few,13,CAIMPSGANVLTF,TGTGCCATCATGCCCTCTGGGGCCAACGTCCTGACTTTC
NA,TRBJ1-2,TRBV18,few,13,CASSPKTNYGYTF,TGTGCCAGCTCACCAAAGACAAACTATGGCTACACCTTC
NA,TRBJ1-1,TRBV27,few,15,CASSLSDGGHFEAFF,TGTGCCAGCAGTTTATCCGACGGGGGACACTTCGAAGCTTTCTTT